One and the same sample provided the 5 T cell receptor beta chains below, sequenced in a study of T cells after posttransplantation cyclophosphamide. Busulfan-fludarabine conditioning, marrow transplant, and cyclophosphamide on days +3 and +4 were administered. Assay used: immunoSEQ multiplex PCR; TCRdb lists only in-frame clones, some missing. Altogether about 2,500 clones are present, about 85% being singletons, with the ten largest covering almost 25%. This sample comprised PBMCs, obtained after allogeneic stem cell transplant with posttransplant cyclophosphamide. The origin of the receptors is a male patient aged 30 to 40 who received an allogeneic stem cell transplant from a related donor, was CMV-positive, and had acute GVHD only. Certain T cells may be donor cells from the graft.

This chain's CDR3 is CASSHRANYGYTF. In DNA, the CDR3 is TGTGCCAGCAGCCACAGGGCTAACTATGGCTACACCTTC. The chain employs TRBV5-5 and TRBJ1-2; tentative D call: TRBD1 (6 bases). V lost 4 bases and J lost 0, with 7 bases in between. The CDR3 sequence is 13 residues long. The germline V gene encodes CDR1 SGHKS and CDR2 YYEKEE (reference sequence).

The chain links TRBV19 to TRBJ2-2, with D perhaps matching TRBD1 (6 bases). V was trimmed by 5 bases and J by 6 bases, leaving 10 bases between them. Germline values: CDR1 LNHDA, CDR2 SQIVND (reference sequence). The CDR3 is 13 amino acids. The CDR3 loop reads CASSYRVAGELFF. The DNA of the CDR3 is TGTGCCAGTAGTTACAGGGTCGCCGGGGAGCTGTTTTTT.

The chain has TRBV19 and TRBJ1-4; D not resolved. From germline, CDR1 is LNHDA and CDR2 SQIVND (reference sequence). The CDR3 is 16 amino acids. The V end lost 5 bases, the J end lost 0 bases, and 13 bases lay between the germline ends. The CDR3 nucleotides read TGTGCCAGTAGTGAACTCCGGGGTGCAACTAATGAAAAACTGTTTTTT. Its protein product is CASSELRGATNEKLFF. The full variable domain, with the rest looked up from reference TRBV19 and TRBJ1-4, is DGGITQSPKYLFRKEGQNVTLSCEQNLNHDAMYWYRQDPGQGLRLIYYSQIVNDFQKGDIAEGYSVSREKKESFPLTVTSAQKNPTAFYLCASSELRGATNEKLFFGSGTQLSVL.

The chain links TRBV23-1 to TRBJ2-7, with TRBD1 identical over 7 bases. TRBV23-1 is an open reading frame, and its role is uncertain. The CDR3 runs to 15 residues. V was clipped by 2 bases and J by 2 bases; unmatched bases: 6. The CDR3 DNA reads as TGCGCCAGCAGTCAAAGTAGGGACAGTACCTACGAGCAGTACTTC. Amino acid sequence: CASSQSRDSTYEQYF.

The chain couples TRBV5-5 to TRBJ2-3, with D perhaps matching TRBD2 (6 bases). The germline V gene encodes CDR1 SGHKS and CDR2 YYEKEE (reference sequence). This CDR3 contains 15 residues. The V end was cut by 4 bases, the J end by 6 bases, with 18 bases between. CDR3 nucleotides: TGTGCCAGCAGCCCACCGACGGGGGAGAGGGATACGCAGTATTTT. It translates to CASSPPTGERDTQYF.